The T cell receptor (beta chain) under discussion was sequenced for a study of T cell responses to AZD1222 COVID-19 vaccine. Study results and caveats: Spike-specific TCRs gained breadth and depth after people received two AZD1222 doses. White British donors predominated, females outnumbered males, and clonal diversity was possibly underestimated. Baseline seropositivity occurred in only a handful of AZD1222 recipients. At 160-218 and 743-854, vaccine-associated CD4 TCRs were dominant, and they spanned spike.

A single count supports this clone. No antigen is known for it. Here immunoSEQ multiplex PCR was the method, and the copy in TCRdb shows in-frame clones only, minus some. The sample includes approximately 85,000 clones, approximately 87% of them seen just once. The TCR sequence derives from an adult in good health. Material: peripheral blood, obtained on day 0 of AZD1222 vaccination.

The CDR3 nucleotides are TGCGCCAGCAGCCTCCAGGGGGATACGCAGTATTTT. Protein: CASSLQGDTQYF. The chain uses TRBV5-1 and TRBJ2-3; possible D gene TRBD1, 6 bases. CDR1 is SGHRS, CDR2 YFSETQ, per germline. The CDR3 runs 12 residues. Trimming cost V 4 bases and J 6 bases, with 9 bases left between them.